A single sample gave rise to the 27 T cell receptor beta chains below, sequenced in a study of T-cell reconstitution after alpha-beta-depleted transplantation in children. For TCRbeta, the library was prepared with unique molecular identifiers. TCRdb itself ran the PCR reads through MiXCR, one entry per CDR3 protein. In the table there are roughly 500,000 distinct CDR3 sequences, around 17% of which are singletons. The input for sequencing was PBMCs from the stem cell graft donor, taken from the stem cell graft. The receptor source for this set is a human donor who donated a stem cell graft to a child with acute lymphoblastic leukemia.

This chain's CDR3 is CASSGGNGYTF. CDR3 coding DNA: TGCGCCAGCAGCGGGGGTAACGGCTACACCTTC. The chain combines TRBV5-1 with TRBJ1-2; D may be TRBD1 (5 bases). Germline loops: CDR1 SGHRS, CDR2 YFSETQ. The CDR3 has 11 residues. Trimming shortened V by 4 bases and J by 8 bases, and 9 bases separated the two germline ends.

This clonotype was seen more than once but under ten times. The chain carries TRBV9 and TRBJ2-7, with D tentatively TRBD1 (6 bases). V lost 3 bases, J lost 12 bases, and 16 bases lay in between. CDR3 length equals 12 residues. Per germline, CDR1 SGDLS and CDR2 YYNGEE. The CDR3 DNA is TGTGCCAGCAGCGGACAGGACGGGGCGCGGTACTTC. Amino acids: CASSGQDGARYF. The variable domain in full, completed from reference TRBV9 and TRBJ2-7, reads DSGVTQTPKHLITATGQRVTLRCSPRSGDLSVYWYQQSLDQGLQFLIQYYNGEERAKGNILERFSAQQFPDLHSELNLSSLELGDSALYFCASSGQDGARYFGPGTRLTVT.

The chain is built from TRBV6-5 and TRBJ2-1; no clear D gene. Trimming removed 0 bases at V and 2 bases at J, with 8 bases between. Germline V gene data show CDR1 as MNHEY and CDR2 as SVGAGI. The CDR3 sequence is 15 residues long. The CDR3 sequence: CASSYSSPAYNEQFF. CDR3 DNA sequence: TGTGCCAGCAGTTACTCTAGCCCCGCCTACAATGAGCAGTTCTTC.

The chain carries TRBV6-5 and TRBJ2-7; D could derive from TRBD1 or TRBD2 (5 bases each). The CDR3 sequence is 15 residues long. V lost 0 bases, J lost 0 bases, and 9 bases lay in between. Germline CDR1 MNHEY, CDR2 SVGAGI. CDR3 loop: CASSYSWGSSYEQYF. The CDR3 region has the DNA TGTGCCAGCAGTTACTCCTGGGGGAGCTCCTACGAGCAGTACTTC.

This clonotype was seen more than once but under ten times. The CDR3 loop reads CASSSPGQGNYGYTF. The CDR3 region has the DNA TGTGCCAGCAGTTCACCGGGACAGGGGAACTATGGCTACACCTTC. The V and J genes are TRBV27 and TRBJ1-2, with 10 bases that match TRBD1. The V gene end was trimmed by 4 bases and the J gene end by 2 bases; junction bases not matched to a gene: 4. CDR1 is MNHEY and CDR2 is SMNVEV in the germline V gene (reference sequence). The CDR3 runs 15 residues.

CDR3 region: CASSLSQGVMVPYGYTF. The CDR3 DNA reads TGCGCCAGCAGCTTGTCTCAGGGTGTGATGGTTCCCTATGGCTACACCTTC. This chain links TRBV5-1 with TRBJ1-2, with D tentatively TRBD1 (5 bases). This CDR3 contains 17 residues. CDR1 is SGHRS, CDR2 YFSETQ, per germline. V lost 1 base, J lost 4 bases, and 20 bases lay in between.

This clonotype has only a few counts. This rearrangement joins TRBV12-3 or TRBV12-4 to TRBJ2-1; possibly TRBD2 for D (5 bases). V was clipped by 3 bases and J by 15 bases, with 21 bases between them. The CDR3 has 14 amino acids. CDR3 in amino acids: CASSFSSVKLEGFF. The CDR3 DNA reads as TGTGCCAGCAGTTTCTCCAGTGTAAAGTTAGAGGGGTTCTTC.

The chain combines TRBV20-1 with TRBJ1-1; D gene ambiguous. With 6 bases removed from V and 1 base from J, the gap between germline ends came to 9 bases. Germline values: CDR1 DFQATT, CDR2 SNEGSKA (reference sequence). The CDR3 has 12 residues. The chain's CDR3 is CSAYSGNTEAFF. The CDR3 nucleotides are TGCAGTGCCTACTCGGGGAACACTGAAGCTTTCTTT.

The rearrangement links TRBV25-1 to TRBJ2-5; TRBD1 or TRBD2 may be the D gene (5 bases each). This CDR3 region has 15 residues. Trimming left V 4 bases short and J 1 base short, with 13 bases between. Germline values: CDR1 MGHDK, CDR2 SYGVNS. The CDR3 DNA sequence: TGTGCCAGCAGTGGGCAGGGAGTGGGCCAAGAGACCCAGTACTTC. This sequence encodes CASSGQGVGQETQYF.

A few counts support this clonotype. This rearrangement joins TRBV20-1 to TRBJ2-1; D unresolved. The V end was cut by 5 bases, the J end by 4 bases, with 6 bases between. Germline CDR1 is DFQATT and CDR2 is SNEGSKA (reference sequence). There are 11 residues in the CDR3. The CDR3, as DNA: TGCAGTGCTGGCGGTTACAATGAGCAGTTCTTC. Its translation is CSAGGYNEQFF.

V usage is TRBV29-1 and J usage is TRBJ1-1; no reliable D call. Trimming shortened V by 8 bases and J by 5 bases, and 15 bases separated the two germline ends. Germline-derived CDR1 and CDR2 are SQVTM and ANQGSEA. The CDR3 is made up of 12 amino acids. The CDR3 sequence: CSPRLGKTEAFF. Written as DNA, the CDR3 is TGCAGCCCACGACTCGGGAAAACTGAAGCTTTCTTT.

The chain employs TRBV29-1 and TRBJ2-5, with 8 bases fitting TRBD1. This CDR3 contains 15 residues. Germline V lookup: CDR1 SQVTM, CDR2 ANQGSEA. J lost 5 bases, V lost 4 bases, and 12 bases had no gene match. The CDR3 spells CSVGTVQGAWETQYF. CDR3 nucleotides: TGCAGCGTTGGTACGGTCCAGGGGGCCTGGGAGACCCAGTACTTC.

The chain recombines TRBV5-1 with TRBJ2-4, with D perhaps matching TRBD2 (5 bases). V lost 1 base and J 2 bases, leaving 10 bases between the germline ends. The CDR3 is made up of 15 amino acids. Per germline, CDR1 SGHRS and CDR2 YFSETQ. The CDR3 nucleotides read TGCGCCAGCAGCTTGTACGAGCGGTCCAAAAACATTCAGTACTTC. As protein: CASSLYERSKNIQYF.

The rearrangement links TRBV15 to TRBJ1-1; D uncertain. V was pared by 1 base and J by 1 base, with 10 bases between. The germline V gene has CDR1 LNHNV and CDR2 YYDKDF (reference sequence). The CDR3 consists of 15 residues. The CDR3 region is CATSRGGSANTEAFF. The CDR3 DNA reads as TGTGCCACCAGCAGAGGAGGGTCGGCGAACACTGAAGCTTTCTTT.

The table lists this clonotype with a few counts. The gene calls are TRBV7-3 and TRBJ2-1; 10 bases agree with TRBD2. The J segment lost 8 bases and the V segment lost 2 bases, leaving 6 bases of the junction unmatched. The CDR3 has 15 residues. CDR1 is SGHTA, CDR2 FQGTGA, per germline. The CDR3 DNA is TGTGCCAGCAGCTTAGGCGGGAGCGGGAGGGATGAGCAGTTCTTC. Translation: CASSLGGSGRDEQFF.

This clonotype was detected a few times. The chain is built from TRBV5-1 and TRBJ2-1, with D perhaps matching TRBD1 (5 bases). Germline V gene data show CDR1 as SGHRS and CDR2 as YFSETQ. Trimming left V 4 bases short and J 5 bases short, with 13 bases between. The CDR3 contains 14 residues. The CDR3 loop is CASSPPQVHNEQFF. CDR3 nucleotide sequence: TGCGCCAGCAGCCCTCCACAGGTACACAATGAGCAGTTCTTC.

The chain employs TRBV7-2 and TRBJ2-3; D not certain. Trimming took 3 bases from V and 6 from J, leaving 10 bases between them. CDR3 size: 13 residues. Per the germline V gene, CDR1 is SGHTA and CDR2 is FQGNSA. CDR3 protein: CASSFTLGDTQYF. The CDR3 DNA follows: TGTGCCAGCAGCTTTACTCTCGGGGATACGCAGTATTTT.

The gene calls are TRBV18 and TRBJ2-3; possibly TRBD2 for D (6 bases). The CDR3 covers 15 residues. Germline CDR1 is KGHSH and CDR2 is LQKENI. V gave up 3 bases and J gave up 5 bases, with 15 bases separating them. The CDR3 nucleotides are TGTGCCAGCTCACCTGTTGCGGGGAGGCGAGATACGCAGTATTTT. Protein: CASSPVAGRRDTQYF.

This clonotype was counted between two and nine times. The rearrangement links TRBV29-1 to TRBJ1-1; D is perhaps TRBD1 (5 bases). This CDR3 is 12 amino acids long. Germline CDR1 reads SQVTM; CDR2 reads ANQGSEA. Trimming left V 8 bases short and J 4 bases short, with 14 bases between. This chain's CDR3 is CSPRGIGTEAFF. CDR3 nucleotides: TGCAGCCCCCGGGGGATCGGCACTGAAGCTTTCTTT.

The chain has TRBV20-1 and TRBJ2-1, with D possibly TRBD2 on 5 matching bases. This CDR3 comprises 15 residues. The germline CDR1 and CDR2 sequences are DFQATT and SNEGSKA (reference sequence). The V and J ends lost 6 bases and 0 bases respectively, with 15 bases between them. CDR3 bases: TGCAGTGCGTGCCCCAGCGGCCGCTCCTACAATGAGCAGTTCTTC. Translating gives CSACPSGRSYNEQFF.

V usage is TRBV20-1 and J usage is TRBJ1-3, with no clear D. Trimming removed 0 bases from V and 8 bases from J, with 17 bases in between. CDR1 is DFQATT, CDR2 SNEGSKA, per germline (reference sequence). The CDR3 extends over 15 amino acids. The CDR3 protein is CSARDRAGHRDTIYF. Written as DNA, the CDR3 is TGCAGTGCTAGAGATCGCGCGGGCCATCGGGACACCATATATTTT.

This clonotype was seen more than once but under ten times. In DNA, the CDR3 is TGTGCCAGCTCACTGACGGAACTAGCTTCTCCCTCCTACGAGCAGTACTTC. This gives the protein CASSLTELASPSYEQYF. The rearrangement joins TRBV18 to TRBJ2-7, with a possible D match to TRBD2 (6 bases). The CDR3 covers 17 residues. Between the trimmed V and J ends, which lost 4 bases and 0 bases, there was a span of 19 bases. CDR1 is KGHSH and CDR2 is LQKENI in the germline V gene.

Concerning this clonotype itself: One end of the junction does not line up with germline, which may come from a read error. The chain combines TRBV7-9 with TRBJ2-1; D is unclear. CDR1 is SEHNR and CDR2 is FQNEAQ in the germline V gene (reference sequence). The CDR3 extends over 12 amino acids. In DNA, the CDR3 is TGTACCAGCAGTTTCAACGGGAATGAGCAGTTCTTC. Protein sequence: CTSSFNGNEQFF.

The sample holds a few counts of this clonotype. CDR3 sequence reads: CSVEDLGPAYEQYF. CDR3 nucleotides: TGCAGCGTTGAAGACCTCGGCCCAGCCTACGAGCAGTACTTC. This chain uses TRBV29-1 with TRBJ2-7; D call uncertain. The CDR3 contains 14 residues. In germline, CDR1 is SQVTM, CDR2 ANQGSEA. V lost 0 bases, J lost 2 bases, and 11 bases lay in between.

This clonotype has just a few counts. J is TRBJ2-2 and V is TRBV9; TRBD2 might be the D (6 bases). V shed 3 bases and J shed 0 bases, with 9 bases lying between them. The CDR3 contains 15 residues. Germline-derived CDR1 and CDR2 are SGDLS and YYNGEE. The CDR3: CASSGDLANTGELFF. DNA for the CDR3: TGTGCCAGCAGCGGGGACTTAGCGAACACCGGGGAGCTGTTTTTT.

The sample holds a few counts of this clonotype. The chain has TRBV12-5 and TRBJ2-1; D possibly matches TRBD1 or TRBD2 (5 bases each). This CDR3 is 15 amino acids long. V was cut by 1 base and J by 5 bases, with 12 bases left in between. Germline V gives CDR1 LGHNT, CDR2 FRNRAP. DNA of the CDR3: TGTGCTAGTGGTTTGGGTGAAGGGACCAACAATGAGCAGTTCTTC. Residues: CASGLGEGTNNEQFF. Together with reference TRBV12-5 and TRBJ2-1, the CDR3 gives the full variable domain: DARVTQTPRHKVTEMGQEVTMRCQPILGHNTVFWYRQTMMQGLELLAYFRNRAPLDDSGMPKDRFSAEMPDATLATLKIQPSEPRDSAVYFCASGLGEGTNNEQFFGPGTRLTVL.

This sequence joins TRBV11-2 and TRBJ2-7; tentatively, D is TRBD1 or TRBD2 (5 bases each). This CDR3 is built from 14 residues. The V and J ends lost 2 bases and 2 bases respectively, with 10 bases between them. Per the germline V gene, CDR1 is SGHAT and CDR2 is FQNNGV. The chain's CDR3 is CASSLLQEAYEQYF. DNA for the CDR3: TGTGCCAGCAGCTTACTACAGGAGGCCTACGAGCAGTACTTC.